These T cell receptor beta chains were read from a single sample in a study of regulatory T cells in long-lasting Graves disease. TCRdb used MiXCR to reprocess the multiplex PCR reads, holding one entry per CDR3 protein. The profile covers 400,000 to 500,000 distinct CDR3 sequences, with under 15% appearing a single time and 16% taken by the ten largest. This sample was also put to use in a study of T cells in Graves' hyperthyroidism and ophthalmopathy.

Sequencing was performed on peripheral blood mononuclear cells (PBMCs), taken at new diagnosis, from a patient treated with antithyroid drugs. All receptors come from a woman aged 25 to 39 with Graves disease. Each CDR3 is given with its conserved first and last residue. D genes are given only for firm matches. Rows give clone size only sometimes, using once, few, many, or a class for an expanded clone.

J gene,D gene,V gene,clone size,CDR3 DNA,CDR3 protein
TRBJ2-5,.,TRBV28,many,TGTGCCAGCAGCCAAAAACGGGGTGGCCGCGGGGAGACCCAGTACTTC,CASSQKRGGRGETQYF
TRBJ2-3,TRBD2,TRBV2,few,TGTGCCAGCAGCGCCCCACAGACTAGCGGGAGGACAGATACGCAGTATTTT,CASSAPQTSGRTDTQYF
TRBJ2-3,.,TRBV7-3,many,TGTGCCAGCAGCTCCACCGGGATCATAGATACAGATACGCAGTATTTT,CASSSTGIIDTDTQYF
TRBJ1-5,.,TRBV6-1,many,TGTGCCAGCAGTGACGGATTGAGCAATCAGCCCCAGCATTTT,CASSDGLSNQPQHF
TRBJ1-1,.,TRBV3-1,many,TGTGCCAGCAGCAAAGAGGACGGTCGCATTGAAGCTTTCTTT,CASSKEDGRIEAFF
TRBJ2-3,.,TRBV12-3/TRBV12-4,many,TGTGCCAGCAGTTTATTTGGGGATACTAGCACAGATACGCAGTATTTT,CASSLFGDTSTDTQYF
TRBJ1-1,.,TRBV4-1,.,TGCGCCAGCAGCCACCCGGACCGGGACTCCAAAGGGCACACTGAAGCTTTCTTT,CASSHPDRDSKGHTEAFF
TRBJ2-7,TRBD1,TRBV9,many,TGTGCCACGGGGACAGAAGGTGGCGAGCAGTACTTC,CATGTEGGEQYF
TRBJ1-1,.,TRBV20-1,few,TGCAGTGCCCCCCGGGAGGGGGGCACTGAAGCTTTCTTT,CSAPREGGTEAFF
TRBJ2-3,.,TRBV27,many,TGTGCCAGCAGTTCCCCCATTAAAGGGGGGAGCACAGATACGCAGTATTTT,CASSSPIKGGSTDTQYF
TRBJ2-5,.,TRBV6-2/TRBV6-3,few,TGTGCCAGCAGTTTCAGCAGGGCGGCAGAGACCCAGTACTTC,CASSFSRAAETQYF
TRBJ2-3,TRBD2,TRBV27,.,TGTGCCAGCAGTTTCTATTCGGGACTAGCGGGAGGGTACACAGATACGCAGTATTTT,CASSFYSGLAGGYTDTQYF
TRBJ2-5,TRBD1,TRBV12-5,.,TGTGCTAGTGGCGGGACAGTAGGGACCCAGTACTTC,CASGGTVGTQYF
TRBJ2-3,TRBD2,TRBV11-2,many,TGTGCCAGCAGGATACTAGCGGGGGGCACAGATACGCAGTATTTT,CASRILAGGTDTQYF
TRBJ2-5,.,TRBV6-2/TRBV6-3,few,TGTGCCAGCAAGGACAGTGGAGAGACCCAGTACTTC,CASKDSGETQYF
TRBJ2-2,.,TRBV3-1,many,TGTGCCAGCAGCCAAGGGTCGAGAATCACCGGGGAGCTGTTTTTT,CASSQGSRITGELFF
TRBJ2-3,TRBD2,TRBV5-1,many,TGCGCCAGCAGCTTTGTCTCGGGACTAGCGGGAGTCCGCACAGATACGCAGTATTTT,CASSFVSGLAGVRTDTQYF
TRBJ2-5,.,TRBV20-1,many,TGCAGTGCTAGAAGGACAGTACGGGAAGAGACCCAGTACTTC,CSARRTVREETQYF
TRBJ1-1,TRBD1,TRBV12-3/TRBV12-4,many,TGTGCCAGCAGGTCCAGGGGGGAAGCTTTCTTT,CASRSRGEAFF